This TCR beta chain emerged from a study of blood T cell repertoires in COVID-19. The overall study: T cells, B-cell-depleted T cells, or PBMCs supplied cDNA or gDNA.

Method: immunoSEQ multiplex PCR; TCRdb's copy keeps in-frame clones and lacks some. The data contain hundreds of thousands of clones, about 89% of them seen just once; the ten biggest clones take up under 7.5%. The germline CDR1 and CDR2 sequences are GTSNPN and SVGIG (reference sequence). CDR3 length equals 15 residues. The J segment lost 6 bases and the V segment lost 0 bases, leaving 3 bases of the junction unmatched. The genes are TRBV30 and TRBJ2-2; 11 nucleotides align to TRBD2. The material sequenced was peripheral blood. The TCR comes from a man between 60 and 70 years old who had recovered from COVID-19. In DNA, the CDR3 is TGTGCCTGGAGTGTACAACTAGCGGGAGCCGGGGAGCTGTTTTTT. This encodes CAWSVQLAGAGELFF.